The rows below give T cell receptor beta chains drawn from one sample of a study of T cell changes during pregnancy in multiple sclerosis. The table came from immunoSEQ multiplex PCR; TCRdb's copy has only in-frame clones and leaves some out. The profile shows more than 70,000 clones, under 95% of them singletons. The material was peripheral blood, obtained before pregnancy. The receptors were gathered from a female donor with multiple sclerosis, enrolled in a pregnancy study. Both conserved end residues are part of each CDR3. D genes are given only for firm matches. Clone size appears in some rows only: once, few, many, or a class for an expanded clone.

CDR3: CASTNPPGNQPQHF; DNA: TGTGCCAGCACAAACCCCCCGGGCAATCAGCCCCAGCATTTT; J: TRBJ1-5; D: .; V: TRBV6-1; size: once
CDR3: CASSSSSLNTEAFF; DNA: TGCGCCAGCAGCTCCTCCTCTTTGAACACTGAAGCTTTCTTT; J: TRBJ1-1; D: .; V: TRBV5-1; size: .
CDR3: CASSSSGSSYNEQFF; DNA: TGTGCCAGCAGCTCCAGCGGAAGCTCCTACAATGAGCAGTTCTTC; J: TRBJ2-1; D: .; V: TRBV5-4; size: .
CDR3: CASRSTGWGETQYF; DNA: TGTGCCAGCAGATCCACAGGGTGGGGAGAGACCCAGTACTTC; J: TRBJ2-5; D: .; V: TRBV7-2; size: .
CDR3: CASSLERDGNYGYTF; DNA: TGCGCCAGCAGCTTGGAGCGGGACGGAAACTATGGCTACACCTTC; J: TRBJ1-2; D: .; V: TRBV5-1; size: .
CDR3: CASSPGDRGNTEAFF; DNA: TGCGCCAGCAGCCCTGGGGACAGGGGAAACACTGAAGCTTTCTTT; J: TRBJ1-1; D: TRBD1; V: TRBV5-1; size: .
CDR3: CASSEQAGGFYNEQFF; DNA: TGTGCCAGCAGTGAGCAGGCGGGAGGGTTCTACAATGAGCAGTTCTTC; J: TRBJ2-1; D: TRBD2; V: TRBV2; size: .
CDR3: CASSLKTSMSSYNEQFF; DNA: TGTGCCAGCAGCCTCAAGACTAGCATGAGCTCCTACAATGAGCAGTTCTTC; J: TRBJ2-1; D: TRBD2; V: TRBV7-6; size: once
CDR3: CASSKSRNTEAFF; DNA: TGTGCCAGCAGCAAGTCCAGGAACACTGAAGCTTTCTTT; J: TRBJ1-1; D: .; V: TRBV21-1; size: .
CDR3: CASSPTGRGKETQYF; DNA: TGTGCCAGCAGCCCGACGGGCAGGGGGAAAGAGACCCAGTACTTC; J: TRBJ2-5; D: TRBD1; V: TRBV7-2; size: once
CDR3: CATGRGGTEAFF; DNA: TGTGCCACAGGGAGGGGGGGAACTGAAGCTTTCTTT; J: TRBJ1-1; D: .; V: TRBV7-9; size: .
CDR3: CASSLAESPLGHEQFF; DNA: TGCGCCAGCAGCTTGGCCGAGAGCCCCTTGGGGCATGAGCAGTTCTTC; J: TRBJ2-1; D: .; V: TRBV5-1; size: .
CDR3: CTSSQDQWTSGRAGGETQYF; DNA: TGCACCAGCAGCCAAGACCAATGGACTAGCGGGAGGGCCGGGGGAGAGACCCAGTACTTC; J: TRBJ2-5; D: .; V: TRBV1; size: .
CDR3: CASTRRGPSSYEQYF; DNA: TGTGCCAGCACCCGGCGCGGTCCTTCCTCCTACGAGCAGTACTTC; J: TRBJ2-7; D: .; V: TRBV6-5; size: few
CDR3: CSAGITVSPLGYTF; DNA: TGCAGCGCAGGGATCACCGTTTCCCCGCTTGGCTACACCTTC; J: TRBJ1-2; D: .; V: TRBV29-1; size: .
CDR3: CASSPGAGGNNEQFF; DNA: TGTGCCAGCTCACCCGGGGCAGGGGGAAACAATGAGCAGTTCTTC; J: TRBJ2-1; D: TRBD1; V: TRBV18; size: .
CDR3: CASTIRGNEQFF; DNA: TGTGCCAGCACCATTAGGGGTAATGAGCAGTTCTTC; J: TRBJ2-1; D: .; V: TRBV7-9; size: .
CDR3: CASSGMDYGYTF; DNA: TGTGCCAGCTCCGGGATGGACTATGGCTACACCTTC; J: TRBJ1-2; D: .; V: TRBV18; size: .
CDR3: CASSGDGRDYGYTF; DNA: TGTGCCAGCAGTGGAGACGGGAGGGACTATGGCTACACCTTC; J: TRBJ1-2; D: .; V: TRBV28; size: few
CDR3: CASSSLLSYEQYF; DNA: TGTGCCAGCAGTTCCCTCCTCTCCTACGAGCAGTACTTC; J: TRBJ2-7; D: .; V: TRBV27; size: .
CDR3: CASSLDRGGEKLFF; DNA: TGTGCCAGCAGCTTGGACAGGGGGGGGGAAAAACTGTTTTTT; J: TRBJ1-4; D: TRBD1; V: TRBV5-6; size: .
CDR3: CASSLTGTNPSEKLFF; DNA: TGTGCCAGCAGCTTAACAGGCACAAACCCTAGTGAAAAACTGTTTTTT; J: TRBJ1-4; D: .; V: TRBV7-9; size: .
CDR3: CASSLPRQFSGNTIYF; DNA: TGTGCCAGCAGCTTACCTCGACAGTTTTCTGGAAACACCATATATTTT; J: TRBJ1-3; D: .; V: TRBV7-2; size: .
CDR3: CASSPGELAGVGDEQYF; DNA: TGTGCCAGCAGCCCAGGGGAACTAGCGGGAGTAGGGGACGAGCAGTACTTC; J: TRBJ2-7; D: TRBD2; V: TRBV7-9; size: .
CDR3: CASNREFYEQYF; DNA: TGTGCCAGCAACAGGGAGTTTTACGAGCAGTACTTC; J: TRBJ2-7; D: .; V: TRBV6-1; size: .
CDR3: CAIRVSGGDTYEQYF; DNA: TGTGCCATCAGAGTTAGCGGGGGGGATACATACGAGCAGTACTTC; J: TRBJ2-7; D: TRBD2; V: TRBV10-3; size: .
CDR3: CASSFDRGRLTGELFF; DNA: TGTGCCAGCAGCTTTGACAGGGGGCGTTTAACCGGGGAGCTGTTTTTT; J: TRBJ2-2; D: TRBD1; V: TRBV28; size: .
CDR3: CASSTRQGEAFF; DNA: TGTGCCAGCTCAACTCGACAGGGTGAAGCTTTCTTT; J: TRBJ1-1; D: TRBD1; V: TRBV18; size: .